This T cell receptor (beta chain) is drawn from a study of blood T cell repertoires in COVID-19 (dated by TCRdb to 2020 to 2021). For the wider study: Samples covering the acute and convalescent phases of COVID-19 were provided by collaborators in the United States, Italy and Spain. The material from the prospective study consisted of cDNA or gDNA derived from T cells, B-cell-depleted T cells, or PBMCs. Deeply sampled blood TCRbeta repertoires from subjects exposed to, actively infected with, or recovered from COVID-19 were included in the dataset. The repertoires were released in a freely available public database intended as a resource for research on the immune response to SARS-CoV-2. The samples were drawn from the first 160 participants of the ongoing ImmuneRACE study and from roughly 1,300 subjects provided by 6 global collaborators. The sample metadata nearly always contained a de-identified subject ID, COVID-19 status, age in years and sex. HLA class I and class II types, where available, came from metadata supplied by the sample provider rather than from assay-based typing.

Broader findings and caveats from the paper: The quantity of clinical and demographic metadata differed by source and by participant and was supplied without curation.

Spanning cysteine to phenylalanine, the CDR3 consists of 15 amino acids. Only the CDR3 DNA stays, 45 bases, in frame from base 1. CDR1 is given as KGHSH and CDR2 as LQKENI, both from the germline V gene. V lost 1 base and J lost 3 bases; the stretch between them is 13 bases long. As to this clone: Its antigen remains undetermined. Qualities for individual bases were not recorded, and no much larger clone is one base off.

TCRbeta CDR3 regions were amplified from genomic DNA by means of the immunoSEQ Assay, a bias-controlled multiplex PCR. The published analysis was carried out like this. Within the assay, amplification of reference gene primers was used to estimate how many nucleated cells each sample contained. To quantify the absolute abundance of each unique TCRbeta CDR3 rearrangement, sequence reads were collapsed and filtered. For each sample, productive Simpson clonality was calculated by taking the square root of Simpson's diversity index across productive rearrangements. TCRdb holds this immuneACCESS table with in-frame rearrangements only. Some clones are missing; in checked studies, unresolved V genes explain under half, and the rest has no known cause. V and J calls and clone size are those listed in that table; D and trimming were worked out from the DNA. The sample has over 200,000 clones on record, around 88% of them singletons. The ten largest make up around 1.5% of the sample.

The collaborating institutions used their own protocols to collect whole blood in K2EDTA tubes. For TCRbeta analysis, collaborators shipped samples in one of three forms: frozen whole blood, isolated PBMCs, or DNA extracted from either of those sample types. The clonotype was recovered from a man aged 18 to 29 with active or convalescent COVID-19. The sequencing sample was made of peripheral blood. Recombination connected TRBV18 to TRBJ2-7; TRBD1 is perhaps the D gene, given 6 matching bases. The nucleotides read TGTGCCAGCTCACCACGTCGGGACACTTTCTACGAGCAGTACTTC. Its protein product is CASSPRRDTFYEQYF.